This T cell receptor (beta chain) comes out of a study of T-cell reconstitution after alpha-beta-depleted transplantation in children. General observations from the study: It was reported that alpha-beta T cells came from several hundred expanded graft clones (about two months after transplant).

This clonotype was counted between two and nine times. Its antigen is not identified. Preparation of the TCRbeta library used unique molecular identifiers. TCRdb redid the calling of the PCR reads with MiXCR, one entry per CDR3 protein. The data show about a million distinct CDR3 sequences, about 26% seen once. The CDR3 consists of 15 residues. CDR1 LNHNV and CDR2 YYDKDF come from the germline V gene (reference sequence). The ends lost 0 bases at V and 2 bases at J; junction bases unmatched: 0. Sample: PBMCs, mostly from graft donor cells, taken 360 days after TCRalphabeta/CD19-depleted stem cell transplant. The chain has TRBV15 and TRBJ1-5, with TRBD1 identical over 8 bases. The receptor's source is a boy under three years old who had a stem cell transplant for SCID, so the T cells may come from the graft donor. As DNA, the CDR3 is TGTGCCACCAGCAGAGAGACAGGGGGCAATCAGCCCCAGCATTTT. This translates into CATSRETGGNQPQHF.